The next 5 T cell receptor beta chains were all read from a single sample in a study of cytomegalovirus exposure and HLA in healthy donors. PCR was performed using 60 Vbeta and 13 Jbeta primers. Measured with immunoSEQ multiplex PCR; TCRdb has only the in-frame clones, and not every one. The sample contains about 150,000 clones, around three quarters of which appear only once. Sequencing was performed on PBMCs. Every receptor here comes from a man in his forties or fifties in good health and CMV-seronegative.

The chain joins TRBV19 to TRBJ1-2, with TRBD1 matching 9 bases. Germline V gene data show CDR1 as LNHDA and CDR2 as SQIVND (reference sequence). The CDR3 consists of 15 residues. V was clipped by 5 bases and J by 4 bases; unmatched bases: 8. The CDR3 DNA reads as TGTGCCAGTAGTGCACTTACAGGGGGCGGCTATGGCTACACCTTC. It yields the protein CASSALTGGGYGYTF.

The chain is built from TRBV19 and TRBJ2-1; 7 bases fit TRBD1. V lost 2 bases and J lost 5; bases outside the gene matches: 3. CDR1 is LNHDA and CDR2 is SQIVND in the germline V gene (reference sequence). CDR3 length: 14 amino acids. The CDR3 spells CASSIWDSNNEQFF. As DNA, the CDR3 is TGTGCCAGTAGTATATGGGACAGTAACAATGAGCAGTTCTTC. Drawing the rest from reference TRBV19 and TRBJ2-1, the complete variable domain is DGGITQSPKYLFRKEGQNVTLSCEQNLNHDAMYWYRQDPGQGLRLIYYSQIVNDFQKGDIAEGYSVSREKKESFPLTVTSAQKNPTAFYLCASSIWDSNNEQFFGPGTRLTVL.

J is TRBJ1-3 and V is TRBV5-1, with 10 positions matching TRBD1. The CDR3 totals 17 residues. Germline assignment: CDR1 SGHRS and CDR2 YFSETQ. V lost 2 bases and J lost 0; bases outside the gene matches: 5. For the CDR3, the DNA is TGCGCCAGCAGCTTCACCGGGACAGGGGCCTCTGGAAACACCATATATTTT. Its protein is CASSFTGTGASGNTIYF.

The CDR3 protein is CASSQEPRLQGELFF. The CDR3 DNA sequence: TGCGCCAGCAGCCAAGAACCCCGACTGCAAGGGGAGCTGTTTTTT. The gene calls are TRBV4-1 and TRBJ2-2; D unclear. Germline CDR1 is MGHRA and CDR2 is YSYEKL. The V gene lost 0 bases and the J gene lost 8 bases, with 13 bases spanning the gap. This CDR3 is 15 amino acids long.

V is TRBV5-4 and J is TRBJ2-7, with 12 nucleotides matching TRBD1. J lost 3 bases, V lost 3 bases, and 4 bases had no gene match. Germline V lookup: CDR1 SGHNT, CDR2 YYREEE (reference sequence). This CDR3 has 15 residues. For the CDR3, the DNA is TGTGCCAGCAGCTGGGGGACAGGGGGCTTCTACGAGCAGTACTTC. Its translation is CASSWGTGGFYEQYF.